These 6 T cell receptor beta chains were all obtained from the same sample, sequenced in a study of tumor-infiltrating lymphocytes in oesophageal squamous cell carcinoma. TCRdb processed the PCR reads anew with MiXCR; each CDR3 protein has one entry. This sample carries about 24,000 distinct CDR3 sequences, about 40% of them seen once, and the ten largest clones take roughly 23%. The specimen was esophageal tumor tissue. These receptors all come from a male donor with esophageal squamous cell carcinoma.

V and J are TRBV15 and TRBJ1-4; D might be TRBD1 (6 bases). The CDR3 totals 14 residues. V lost 3 bases and J 8 bases, leaving 13 bases between the germline ends. Germline V gene lookup returns CDR1 LNHNV and CDR2 YYDKDF (reference sequence). The DNA for the CDR3 is TGTGCCACCAGCAGCCGGGTCGGACAGGAAAAACTGTTTTTT. Encoded protein: CATSSRVGQEKLFF. Supplemented by reference TRBV15 and TRBJ1-4, the full variable domain reads DAMVIQNPRYQVTQFGKPVTLSCSQTLNHNVMYWYQQKSSQAPKLLFHYYDKDFNNEADTPDNFQSRRPNTSFCFLDIRSPGLGDTAMYLCATSSRVGQEKLFFGSGTQLSVL.

The chain uses TRBV12-3 or TRBV12-4 and TRBJ2-3; 12 bases map to TRBD2. TRBJ2-7 matches the DNA end more closely, so the J call is doubtful. The CDR3 totals 15 residues. The chain's CDR3 is CASSHRTSGAYEQYF. For the CDR3, the DNA is TGTGCCAGCAGTCACCGGACTAGCGGGGCGTACGAGCAGTACTTC.

By proportion, this clonotype is medium-sized. The V call is TRBV6-1, the J call TRBJ2-7, with a weak D call TRBD2 (5 bases). The CDR3 has 14 residues. Looked up from germline, CDR1 is MNHNS and CDR2 is SASEGT. Trimming removed 0 bases at V and 0 bases at J, with 6 bases between. Here the CDR3 reads CASSEAGISYEQYF. In DNA, the CDR3 is TGTGCCAGCAGTGAAGCCGGGATCTCCTACGAGCAGTACTTC.

This clonotype was detected ten times or more. The CDR3 DNA reads as TGTGCCAGCAGGGGAGATACGCAGTATTTT. Encoded protein: CASRGDTQYF. The chain has TRBV12-3 or TRBV12-4 and TRBJ2-3; unclear D gene. CDR3 size: 10 residues. Trimming removed 6 bases at V and 5 bases at J, with 3 bases between.

On this clonotype: The CDR3 carries no conserved terminal phenylalanine or tryptophan, so it likely arises from a read error. The DNA is omitted, as the CDR3 cannot be located on it reliably, and the CDR3 follows TCRdb's listing. The CDR3 is CASRRAGSPLHFGN. The chain employs TRBV6-5 and TRBJ2-1; the table's TRBD2 call for D was not verified on the DNA. 14 amino acids form the CDR3, both terminal residues included. Germline CDR1 and CDR2: MNHEY and SVGAGI.

Worth noting for this clonotype: The CDR3 end shows no conserved phenylalanine or tryptophan, and so a read error is likely. The limits of the CDR3 on the DNA are not certain, so only TCRdb's listed CDR3 is given. This chain links TRBV7-9 with TRBJ2-6; the table's D call of TRBD1 was not tested on the DNA. The CDR3 is made up of 17 amino acids, end residues included. Germline-derived CDR1 and CDR2 are SEHNR and FQNEAQ (reference sequence). The CDR3 loop reads CASSSEGQGIYEQYFGA.